There are a few counts of the clone carrying this TCR beta chain. No antigen is known for it. The sample belongs to a study of response to subunit inactivated influenza vaccine. Study findings and constraints: With each seasonal influenza vaccination, the authors suggested, few new T cells are recruited.

TCRdb recomputed calls from the RT-PCR reads with MiXCR, one row per CDR3 protein. The table shows roughly 760,000 distinct CDR3 sequences, with around 20% occurring only once. Germline assignment: CDR1 LGHDT and CDR2 YNNKEL (reference sequence). V shed 6 bases and J 4 bases; nucleotides not matched to a gene: 5. The CDR3 sequence is 14 residues long. The starting material was PBMCs from blood, obtained roughly 5 days after vaccination. This sequence originates from a man aged 50-60 years who received an inactivated influenza vaccine. The rearrangement joins TRBV3-1 to TRBJ2-3; the match to TRBD2 covers 9 bases. The CDR3 loop is CASRGLAAADTQYF. The CDR3 DNA reads as TGTGCCAGCAGGGGACTAGCCGCCGCAGATACGCAGTATTTT.